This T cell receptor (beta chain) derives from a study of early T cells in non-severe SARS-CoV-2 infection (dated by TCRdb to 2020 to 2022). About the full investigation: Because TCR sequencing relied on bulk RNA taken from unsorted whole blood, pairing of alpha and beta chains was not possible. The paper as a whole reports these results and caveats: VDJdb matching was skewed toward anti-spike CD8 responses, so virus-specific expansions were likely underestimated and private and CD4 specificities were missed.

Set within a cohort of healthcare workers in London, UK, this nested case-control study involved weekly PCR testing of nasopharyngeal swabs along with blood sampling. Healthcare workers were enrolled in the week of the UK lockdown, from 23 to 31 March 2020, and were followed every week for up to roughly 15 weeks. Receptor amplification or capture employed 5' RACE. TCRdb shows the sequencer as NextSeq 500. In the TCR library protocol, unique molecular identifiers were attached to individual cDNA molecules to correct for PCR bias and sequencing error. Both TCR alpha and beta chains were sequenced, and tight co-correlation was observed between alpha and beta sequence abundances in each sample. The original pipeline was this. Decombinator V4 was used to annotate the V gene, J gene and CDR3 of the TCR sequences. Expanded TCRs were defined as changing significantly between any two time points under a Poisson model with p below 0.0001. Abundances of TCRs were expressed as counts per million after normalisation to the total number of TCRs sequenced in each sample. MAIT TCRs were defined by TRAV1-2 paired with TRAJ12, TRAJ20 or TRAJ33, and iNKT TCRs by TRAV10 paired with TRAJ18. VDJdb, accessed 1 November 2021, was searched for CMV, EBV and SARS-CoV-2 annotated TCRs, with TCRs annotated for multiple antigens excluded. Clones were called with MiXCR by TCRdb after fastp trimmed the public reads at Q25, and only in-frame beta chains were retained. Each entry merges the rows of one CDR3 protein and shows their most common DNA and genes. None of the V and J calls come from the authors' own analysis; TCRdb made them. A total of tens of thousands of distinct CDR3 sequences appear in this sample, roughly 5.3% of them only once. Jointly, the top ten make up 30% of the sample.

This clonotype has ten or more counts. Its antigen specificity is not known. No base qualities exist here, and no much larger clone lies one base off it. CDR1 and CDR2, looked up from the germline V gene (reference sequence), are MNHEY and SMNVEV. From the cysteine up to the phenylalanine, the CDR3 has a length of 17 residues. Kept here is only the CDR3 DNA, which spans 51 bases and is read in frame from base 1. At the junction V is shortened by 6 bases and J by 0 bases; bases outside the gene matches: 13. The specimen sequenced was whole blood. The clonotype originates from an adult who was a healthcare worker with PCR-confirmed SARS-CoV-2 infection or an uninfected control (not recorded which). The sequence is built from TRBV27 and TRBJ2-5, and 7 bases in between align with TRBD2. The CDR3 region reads CASRLLAPLLYQETQYF. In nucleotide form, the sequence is TGTGCCAGCAGGCTACTAGCGCCACTCTTGTACCAAGAGACCCAGTACTTC.